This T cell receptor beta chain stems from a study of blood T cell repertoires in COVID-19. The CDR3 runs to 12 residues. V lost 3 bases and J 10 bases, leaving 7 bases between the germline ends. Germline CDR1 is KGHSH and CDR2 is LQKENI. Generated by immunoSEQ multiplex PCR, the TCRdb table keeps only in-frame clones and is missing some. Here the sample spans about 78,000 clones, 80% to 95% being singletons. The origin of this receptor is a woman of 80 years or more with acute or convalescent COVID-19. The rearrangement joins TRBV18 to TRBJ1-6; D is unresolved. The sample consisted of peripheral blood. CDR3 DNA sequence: TGTGCCAGCTCACCCCGACACTCACCCCTCCACTTT. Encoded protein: CASSPRHSPLHF.